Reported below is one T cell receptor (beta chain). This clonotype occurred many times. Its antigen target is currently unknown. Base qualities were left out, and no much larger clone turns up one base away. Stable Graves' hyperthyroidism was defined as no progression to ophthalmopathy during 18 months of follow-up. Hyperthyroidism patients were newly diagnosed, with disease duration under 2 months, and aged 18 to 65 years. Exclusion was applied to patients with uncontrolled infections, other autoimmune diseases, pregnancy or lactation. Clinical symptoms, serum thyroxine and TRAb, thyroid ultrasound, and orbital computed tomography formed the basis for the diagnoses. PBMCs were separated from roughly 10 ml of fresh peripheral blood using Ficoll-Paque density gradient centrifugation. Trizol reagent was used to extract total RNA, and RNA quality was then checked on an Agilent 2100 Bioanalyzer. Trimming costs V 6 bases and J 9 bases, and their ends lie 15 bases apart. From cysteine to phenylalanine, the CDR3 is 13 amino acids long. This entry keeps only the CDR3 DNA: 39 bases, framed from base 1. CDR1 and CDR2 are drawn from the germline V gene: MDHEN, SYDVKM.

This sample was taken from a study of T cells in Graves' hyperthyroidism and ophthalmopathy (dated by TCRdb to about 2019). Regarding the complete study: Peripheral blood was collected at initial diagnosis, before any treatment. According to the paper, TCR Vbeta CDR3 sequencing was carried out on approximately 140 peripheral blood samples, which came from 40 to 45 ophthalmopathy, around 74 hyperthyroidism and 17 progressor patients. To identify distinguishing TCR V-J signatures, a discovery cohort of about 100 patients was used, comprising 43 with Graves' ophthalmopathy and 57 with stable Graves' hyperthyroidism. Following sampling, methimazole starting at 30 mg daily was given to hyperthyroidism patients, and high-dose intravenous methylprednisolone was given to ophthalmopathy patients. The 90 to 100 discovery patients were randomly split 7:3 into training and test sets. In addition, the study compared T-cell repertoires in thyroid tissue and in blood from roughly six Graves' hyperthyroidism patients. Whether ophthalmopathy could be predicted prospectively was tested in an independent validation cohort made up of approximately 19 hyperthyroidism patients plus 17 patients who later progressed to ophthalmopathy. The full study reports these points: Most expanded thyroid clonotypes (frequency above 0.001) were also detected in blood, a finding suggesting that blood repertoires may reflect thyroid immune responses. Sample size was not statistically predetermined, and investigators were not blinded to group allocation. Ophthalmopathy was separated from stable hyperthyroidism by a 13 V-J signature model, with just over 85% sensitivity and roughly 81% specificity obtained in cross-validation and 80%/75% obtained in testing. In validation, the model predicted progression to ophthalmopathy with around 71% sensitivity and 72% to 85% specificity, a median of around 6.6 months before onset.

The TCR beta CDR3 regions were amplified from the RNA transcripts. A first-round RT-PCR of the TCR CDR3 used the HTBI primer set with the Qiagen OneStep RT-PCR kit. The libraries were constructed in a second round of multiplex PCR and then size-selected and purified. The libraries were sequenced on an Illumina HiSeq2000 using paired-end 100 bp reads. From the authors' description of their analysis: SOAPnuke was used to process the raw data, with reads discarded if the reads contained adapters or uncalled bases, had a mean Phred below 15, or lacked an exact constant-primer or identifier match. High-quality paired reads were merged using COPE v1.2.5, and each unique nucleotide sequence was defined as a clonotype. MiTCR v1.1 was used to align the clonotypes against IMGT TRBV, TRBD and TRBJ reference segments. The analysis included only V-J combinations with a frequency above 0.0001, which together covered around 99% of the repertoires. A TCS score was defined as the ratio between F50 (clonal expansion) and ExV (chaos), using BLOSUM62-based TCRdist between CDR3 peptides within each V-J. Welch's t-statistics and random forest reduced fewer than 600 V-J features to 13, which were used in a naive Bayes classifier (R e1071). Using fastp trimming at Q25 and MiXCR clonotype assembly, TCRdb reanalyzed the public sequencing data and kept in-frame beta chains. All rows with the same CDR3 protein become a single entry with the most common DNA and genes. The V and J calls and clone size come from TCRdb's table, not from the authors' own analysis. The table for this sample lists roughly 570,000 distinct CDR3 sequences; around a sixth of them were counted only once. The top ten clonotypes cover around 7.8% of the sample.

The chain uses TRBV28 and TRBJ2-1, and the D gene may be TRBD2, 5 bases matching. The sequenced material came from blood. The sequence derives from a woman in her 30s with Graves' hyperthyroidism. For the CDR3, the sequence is CASSRSGSVEQFF. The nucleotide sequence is TGTGCCAGCAGCCGAAGTGGTAGCGTTGAGCAGTTCTTC.